This TCR beta chain was sequenced during a study of CD8 T cells in Susac syndrome. Sequencing targeted TCR beta in blood CD8+ and CD4+ T cells. RNA amounts of about 0.45 to 1 ug underwent reverse transcription with random hexamers. TCRdb redid the calling of the immunoSEQ multiplex PCR reads with MiXCR, one entry per CDR3 protein. This table has about 200,000 distinct CDR3 sequences, about 96% appearing once. This CDR3 has 14 amino acids. From germline, CDR1 is SGHRS and CDR2 YFSETQ. Trimming took 5 bases from V and 4 from J; bases not matched to a gene: 6. The chain joins TRBV5-1 to TRBJ2-7, with 10 bases fitting TRBD1. Sequencing input: CD4+ T cells from PBMCs. The receptor's source is a human donor with multiple sclerosis. For the CDR3, the DNA is TGCGCCAGCAGTCGGGACAGGGGTAGGTACGAGCAGTACTTC. It is translated as CASSRDRGRYEQYF.